This T cell receptor (beta chain) was sequenced in a study of regulatory T cells in long-lasting Graves disease. Through Arm-PCR of CDR3 regions and iRepertoire HTBI primers, TCR beta libraries were built. One entry per CDR3 protein, called by TCRdb with MiXCR from the multiplex PCR reads. Here the sample spans hundreds of thousands of distinct CDR3 sequences, roughly a sixth being singletons. Germline V gene lookup returns CDR1 SGHVT and CDR2 SQSDAQ. The length of the CDR3 is 12 residues. As to time point: newly diagnosed GD, antithyroid drugs for less than 3 months. PBMC RNA served as the TCR library source. In the case of this clonotype: A far larger clone lies a single base away; this is likely a read error.

The TCR originated in a female donor with Graves disease. The chain links TRBV7-4 to TRBJ1-1, with D hard to call. Sequenced here: peripheral blood mononuclear cells (PBMCs), sampled at new diagnosis, from a patient treated with antithyroid drugs. The CDR3 nucleotides read TGTGCCGGCAGCTTAGGCGCCACTGAAGCTTTCTTT. It specifies CAGSLGATEAFF.